Below, 5 T cell receptor beta chains from the same sample are listed, as sequenced in a study of blood T cell repertoires in COVID-19. Produced via immunoSEQ multiplex PCR; TCRdb's table is partial and in-frame only. Here the sample spans 85,000 to 95,000 clones, roughly 84% being singletons. The sample comprised peripheral blood. These TCRs come from a woman of 80 years or more with acute or convalescent COVID-19.

The chain links TRBV10-3 to TRBJ2-7; 7 bases map to TRBD2. The CDR3 extends over 15 amino acids. Per the germline V gene, CDR1 is ENHRY and CDR2 is SYGVKD. The V and J ends lost 2 bases and 0 bases, in that order; junction bases with no gene match: 4. Here the CDR3 DNA reads TGTGCCATCAGTGAGAGAGCGGGGTTCTCCTACGAGCAGTACTTC. Amino acids: CAISERAGFSYEQYF.

A few counts support this clone. The chain uses TRBV4-1 and TRBJ2-3; maybe TRBD2 (5 bases). The CDR3 runs to 14 residues. Between the trimmed V and J ends, which lost 0 bases and 5 bases, there was a span of 9 bases. The germline V gene has CDR1 MGHRA and CDR2 YSYEKL. The CDR3 coding sequence is TGCGCCAGCAGCCAAGAGGGCCGGGGAGATACGCAGTATTTT. This sequence encodes CASSQEGRGDTQYF.

V gene TRBV24-1 combines with J gene TRBJ1-5, with D possibly matching TRBD1 (6 bases). Germline CDR1 KGHDR, CDR2 SFDVKD. Trimming took off 12 bases at V and 3 bases at J, with 20 bases between the two ends. This CDR3 spans 15 amino acids. CDR3 nucleotide sequence: TGTGCCGTACACTCTAGAGGGACATCCAATCAGCCCCAGCATTTT. This codes for CAVHSRGTSNQPQHF.

The chain uses TRBV10-3 and TRBJ2-3, with 7 nucleotides matching TRBD2. V shed 0 bases and J 14 bases; nucleotides not matched to a gene: 11. Germline loops: CDR1 ENHRY, CDR2 SYGVKD. The CDR3 is 14 residues long. The CDR3 sequence is CAISESLGLGNRYF. DNA of the CDR3: TGTGCCATCAGTGAGTCTTTAGGACTAGGGAACCGGTATTTT.

The chain couples TRBV2 to TRBJ1-1, with 8 bases that match TRBD1. The CDR3 totals 14 residues. Germline loops: CDR1 SNHLY, CDR2 FYNNEI. V lost 5 bases, J lost 1 base, and 3 bases stayed unmatched. The CDR3 DNA sequence: TGTGCCAGCAGTCGGGGGACAGGGAACACTGAAGCTTTCTTT. This encodes CASSRGTGNTEAFF.